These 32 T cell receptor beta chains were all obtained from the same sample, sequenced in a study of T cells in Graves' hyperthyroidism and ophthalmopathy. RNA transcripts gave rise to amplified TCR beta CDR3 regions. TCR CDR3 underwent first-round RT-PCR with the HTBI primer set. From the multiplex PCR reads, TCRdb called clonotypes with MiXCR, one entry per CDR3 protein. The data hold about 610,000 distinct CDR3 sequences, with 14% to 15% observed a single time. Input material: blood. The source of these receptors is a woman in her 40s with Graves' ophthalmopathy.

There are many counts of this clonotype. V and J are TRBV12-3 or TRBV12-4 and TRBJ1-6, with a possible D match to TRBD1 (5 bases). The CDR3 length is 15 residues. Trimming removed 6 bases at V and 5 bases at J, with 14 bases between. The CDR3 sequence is CASSVTAENNSPLHF. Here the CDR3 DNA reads TGTGCCAGCAGCGTGACAGCGGAAAATAATTCACCCCTCCACTTT.

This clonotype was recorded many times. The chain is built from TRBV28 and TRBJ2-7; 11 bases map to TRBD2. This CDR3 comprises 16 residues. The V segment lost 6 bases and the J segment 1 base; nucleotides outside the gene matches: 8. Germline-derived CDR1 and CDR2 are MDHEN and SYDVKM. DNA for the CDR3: TGTGCCAGCAGGCCCTTACTAGCGGGAGATTCCTACGAGCAGTACTTC. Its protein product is CASRPLLAGDSYEQYF.

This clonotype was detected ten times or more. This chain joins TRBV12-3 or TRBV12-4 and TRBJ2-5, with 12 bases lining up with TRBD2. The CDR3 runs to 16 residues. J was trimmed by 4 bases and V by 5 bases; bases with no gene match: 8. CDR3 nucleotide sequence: TGTGCCAGCAGTCTCCGACTAGCGGGAGAGGGAGAGACCCAGTACTTC. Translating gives CASSLRLAGEGETQYF.

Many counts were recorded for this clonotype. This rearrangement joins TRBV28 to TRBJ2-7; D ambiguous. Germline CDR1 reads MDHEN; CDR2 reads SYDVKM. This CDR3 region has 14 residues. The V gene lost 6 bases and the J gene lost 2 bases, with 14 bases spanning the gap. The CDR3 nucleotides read TGTGCCAGCAGCCTATCCGGTCGAACCTACGAGCAGTACTTC. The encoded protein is CASSLSGRTYEQYF. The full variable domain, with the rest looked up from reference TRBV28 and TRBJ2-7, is DVKVTQSSRYLVKRTGEKVFLECVQDMDHENMFWYRQDPGLGLRLIYFSYDVKMKEKGDIPEGYSVSREKKERFSLILESASTNQTSMYLCASSLSGRTYEQYFGPGTRLTVT.

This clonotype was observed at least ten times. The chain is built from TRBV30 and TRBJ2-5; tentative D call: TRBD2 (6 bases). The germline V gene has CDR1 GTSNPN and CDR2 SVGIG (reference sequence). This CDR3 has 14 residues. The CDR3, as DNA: TGTGCTGGAAATATTAGGACTATGCGAGAGACCCAGTACTTC. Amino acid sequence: CAGNIRTMRETQYF.

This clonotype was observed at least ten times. The CDR3 DNA sequence: TGTGCCAGCAGTTTGGGGGGGAGCCGGAGGTTAGAGACCCAGTACTTC. It specifies CASSLGGSRRLETQYF. The chain carries TRBV27 and TRBJ2-5; 7 bases map to TRBD2. Germline V lookup: CDR1 MNHEY, CDR2 SMNVEV (reference sequence). The V gene end was trimmed by 3 bases and the J gene end by 4 bases; junction bases not matched to a gene: 11. The CDR3 covers 16 residues.

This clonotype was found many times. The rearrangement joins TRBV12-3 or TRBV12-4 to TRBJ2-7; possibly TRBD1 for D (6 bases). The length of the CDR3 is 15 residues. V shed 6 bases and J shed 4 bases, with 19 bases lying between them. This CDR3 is CASSSTGHSPYEQYF. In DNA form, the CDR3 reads TGTGCCAGCAGCTCCACGGGACACTCACCGTACGAGCAGTACTTC.

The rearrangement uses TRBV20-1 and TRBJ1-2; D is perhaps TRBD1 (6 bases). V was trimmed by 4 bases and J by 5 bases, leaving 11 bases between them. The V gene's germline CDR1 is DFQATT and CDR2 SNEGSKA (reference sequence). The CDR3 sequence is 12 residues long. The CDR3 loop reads CSANRDPYGYTF. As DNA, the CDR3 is TGCAGTGCTAACAGGGATCCATATGGCTACACCTTC.

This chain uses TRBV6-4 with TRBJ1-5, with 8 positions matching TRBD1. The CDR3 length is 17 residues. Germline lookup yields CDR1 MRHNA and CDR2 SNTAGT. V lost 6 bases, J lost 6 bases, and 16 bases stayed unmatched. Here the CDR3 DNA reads TGTGCCAGCAGACTGGACAGGGCTATTCGGGGGAGTCAGCCCCAGCATTTT. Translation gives CASRLDRAIRGSQPQHF.

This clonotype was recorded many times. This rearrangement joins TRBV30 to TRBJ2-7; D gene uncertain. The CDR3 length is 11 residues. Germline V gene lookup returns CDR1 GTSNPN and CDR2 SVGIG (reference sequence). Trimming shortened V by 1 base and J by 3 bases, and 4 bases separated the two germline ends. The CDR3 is CAWSDDYEQYF. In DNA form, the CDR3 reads TGTGCCTGGAGTGATGACTACGAGCAGTACTTC. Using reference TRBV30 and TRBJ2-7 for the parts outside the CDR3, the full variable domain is SQTIHQWPATLVQPVGSPLSLECTVEGTSNPNLYWYRQAAGRGLQLLFYSVGIGQISSEVPQNLSASRPQDRQFILSSKKLLLSDSGFYLCAWSDDYEQYFGPGTRLTVT.

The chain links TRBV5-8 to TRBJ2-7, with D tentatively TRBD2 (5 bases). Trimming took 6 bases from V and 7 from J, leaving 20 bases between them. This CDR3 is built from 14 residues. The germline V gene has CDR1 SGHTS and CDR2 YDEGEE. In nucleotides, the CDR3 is TGTGCCAGCACCCTCACCGACACCCCGGGGGAGCAGTACTTC. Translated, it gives CASTLTDTPGEQYF.

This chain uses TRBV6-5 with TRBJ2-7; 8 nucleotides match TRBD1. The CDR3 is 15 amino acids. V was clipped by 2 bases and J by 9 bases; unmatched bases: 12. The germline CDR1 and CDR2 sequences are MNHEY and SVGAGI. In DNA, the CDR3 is TGTGCCAGCAGTTACGATCGGACAGGGCAGGCGAGGCAGTACTTC. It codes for CASSYDRTGQARQYF.

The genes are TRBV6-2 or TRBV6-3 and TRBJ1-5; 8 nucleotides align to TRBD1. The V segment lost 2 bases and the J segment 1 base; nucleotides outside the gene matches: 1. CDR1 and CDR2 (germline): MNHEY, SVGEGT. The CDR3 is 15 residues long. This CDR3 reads CASSYQGASNQPQHF. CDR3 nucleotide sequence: TGTGCCAGCAGTTACCAGGGGGCAAGCAATCAGCCCCAGCATTTT.

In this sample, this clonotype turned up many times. CDR3 amino acids: CASSVGWQGSYEQYF. CDR3 nucleotides: TGTGCCAGCAGCGTAGGGTGGCAGGGAAGCTACGAGCAGTACTTC. The chain couples TRBV7-2 to TRBJ2-7, with D maybe TRBD1 (5 bases). The length of the CDR3 is 15 residues. Germline loops: CDR1 SGHTA, CDR2 FQGNSA. Trimming pared 5 bases from V and 3 bases from J, leaving 17 bases between.

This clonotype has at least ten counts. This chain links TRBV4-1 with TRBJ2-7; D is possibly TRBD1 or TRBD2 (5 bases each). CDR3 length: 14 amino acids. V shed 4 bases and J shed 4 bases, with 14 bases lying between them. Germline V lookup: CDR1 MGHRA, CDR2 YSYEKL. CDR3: CASSRDPRGYEQYF. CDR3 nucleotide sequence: TGCGCCAGCAGCCGGGACCCCAGAGGGTACGAGCAGTACTTC.

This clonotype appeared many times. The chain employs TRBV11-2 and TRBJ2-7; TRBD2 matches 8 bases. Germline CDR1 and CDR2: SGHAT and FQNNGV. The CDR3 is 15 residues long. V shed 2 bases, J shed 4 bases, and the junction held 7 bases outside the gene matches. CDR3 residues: CASSLYAGGGYEQYF. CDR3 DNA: TGTGCCAGCAGCTTATACGCGGGAGGAGGATACGAGCAGTACTTC.

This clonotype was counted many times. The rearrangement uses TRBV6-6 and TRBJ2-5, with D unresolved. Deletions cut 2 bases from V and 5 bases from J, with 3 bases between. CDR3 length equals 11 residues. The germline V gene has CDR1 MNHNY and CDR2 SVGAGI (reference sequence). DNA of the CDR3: TGTGCCAGCAGTTACATGGAGACCCAGTACTTC. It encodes CASSYMETQYF.

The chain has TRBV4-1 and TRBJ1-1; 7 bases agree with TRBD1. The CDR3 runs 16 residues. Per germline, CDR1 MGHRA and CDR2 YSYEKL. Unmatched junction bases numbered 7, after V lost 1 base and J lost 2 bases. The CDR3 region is CASSQGFTGANTEAFF. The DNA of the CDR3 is TGCGCCAGCAGCCAAGGATTCACAGGGGCAAACACTGAAGCTTTCTTT.

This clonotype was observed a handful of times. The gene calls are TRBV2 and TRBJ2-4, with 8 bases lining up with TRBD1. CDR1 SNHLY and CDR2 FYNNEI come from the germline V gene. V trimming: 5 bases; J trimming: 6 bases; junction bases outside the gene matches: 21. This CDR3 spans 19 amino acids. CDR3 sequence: CASSRNIPGQEERRNIQYF. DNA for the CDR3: TGTGCCAGCAGTCGAAATATACCGGGACAGGAGGAAAGAAGAAACATTCAGTACTTC.

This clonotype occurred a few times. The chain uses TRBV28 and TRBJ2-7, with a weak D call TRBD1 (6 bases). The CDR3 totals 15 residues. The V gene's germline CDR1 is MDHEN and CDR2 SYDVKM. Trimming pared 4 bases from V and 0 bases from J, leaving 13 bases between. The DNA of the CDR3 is TGTGCCAGCAGTTCCCAAGACAGGTACTCCTACGAGCAGTACTTC. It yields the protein CASSSQDRYSYEQYF.

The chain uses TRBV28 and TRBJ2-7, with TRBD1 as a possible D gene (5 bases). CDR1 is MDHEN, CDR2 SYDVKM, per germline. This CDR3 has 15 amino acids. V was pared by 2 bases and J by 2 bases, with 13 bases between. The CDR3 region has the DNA TGTGCCAGCAGTTTAATAGGGCAGGGAACCTACGAGCAGTACTTC. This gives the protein CASSLIGQGTYEQYF.

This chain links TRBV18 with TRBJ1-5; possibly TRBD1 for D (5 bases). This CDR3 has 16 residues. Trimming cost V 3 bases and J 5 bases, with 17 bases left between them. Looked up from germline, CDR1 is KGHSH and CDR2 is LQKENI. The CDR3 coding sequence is TGTGCCAGCTCACCTCCCGGGGGTGGAGCGGATCAGCCCCAGCATTTT. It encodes CASSPPGGGADQPQHF.

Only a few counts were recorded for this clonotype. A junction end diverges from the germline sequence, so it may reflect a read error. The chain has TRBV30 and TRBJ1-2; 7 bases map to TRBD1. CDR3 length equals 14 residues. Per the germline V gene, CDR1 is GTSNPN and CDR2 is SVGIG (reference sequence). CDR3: CAWTPIERPGGQLF. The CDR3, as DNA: TGTGCCTGGACCCCCATCGAAAGGCCAGGGGGTCAACTCTTC.

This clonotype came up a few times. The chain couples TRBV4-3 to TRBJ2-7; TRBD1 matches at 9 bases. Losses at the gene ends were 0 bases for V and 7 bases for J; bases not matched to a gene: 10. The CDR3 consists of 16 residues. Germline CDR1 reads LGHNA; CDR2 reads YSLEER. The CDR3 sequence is CASSQDRLDRGREQYF. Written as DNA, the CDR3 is TGCGCCAGCAGCCAAGATCGGCTGGACAGGGGCAGAGAGCAGTACTTC.

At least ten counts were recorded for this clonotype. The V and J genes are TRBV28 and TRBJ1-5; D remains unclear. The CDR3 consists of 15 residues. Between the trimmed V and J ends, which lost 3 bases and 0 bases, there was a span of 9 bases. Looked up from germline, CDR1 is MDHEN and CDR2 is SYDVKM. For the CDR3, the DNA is TGTGCCAGCAGTTTTTGGCCCTCTAGCAATCAGCCCCAGCATTTT. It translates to CASSFWPSSNQPQHF.

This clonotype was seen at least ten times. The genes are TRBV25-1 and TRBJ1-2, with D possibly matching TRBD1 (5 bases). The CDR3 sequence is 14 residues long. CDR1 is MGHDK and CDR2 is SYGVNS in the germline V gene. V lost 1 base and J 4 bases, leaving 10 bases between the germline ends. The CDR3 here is CASSESGRVYGYTF. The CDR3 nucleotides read TGTGCCAGCAGTGAATCAGGGCGGGTCTATGGCTACACCTTC.

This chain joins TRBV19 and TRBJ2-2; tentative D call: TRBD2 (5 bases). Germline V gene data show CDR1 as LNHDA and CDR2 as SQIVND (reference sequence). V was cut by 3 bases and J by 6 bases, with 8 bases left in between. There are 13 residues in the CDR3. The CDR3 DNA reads TGTGCCAGTAGTATCTCGAGGGCCGGGGAGCTGTTTTTT. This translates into CASSISRAGELFF.

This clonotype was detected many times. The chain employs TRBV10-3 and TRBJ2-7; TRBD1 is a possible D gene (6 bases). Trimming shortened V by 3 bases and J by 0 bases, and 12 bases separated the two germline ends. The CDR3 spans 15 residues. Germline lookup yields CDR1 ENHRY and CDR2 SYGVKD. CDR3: CAISDRDTYSYEQYF. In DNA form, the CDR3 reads TGTGCCATCAGTGACCGGGACACCTACTCCTACGAGCAGTACTTC.

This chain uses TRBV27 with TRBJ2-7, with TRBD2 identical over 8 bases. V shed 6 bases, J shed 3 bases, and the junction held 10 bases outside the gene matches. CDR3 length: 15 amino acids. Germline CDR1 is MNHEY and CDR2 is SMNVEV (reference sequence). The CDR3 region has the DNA TGTGCCAGCAGAGGACCGGGACTAGGTGTCTACGAGCAGTACTTC. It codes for CASRGPGLGVYEQYF.

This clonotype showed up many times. CDR3 sequence (DNA): TGTGCCAGCAGCCCCGATTCGGGTGAAGCTTTCTTT. This codes for CASSPDSGEAFF. This rearrangement joins TRBV11-3 to TRBJ1-1; D unresolved. CDR3 length: 12 amino acids. The V and J ends lost 5 bases and 7 bases respectively, with 11 bases between them. The germline V gene has CDR1 SGHNT and CDR2 YENEEA.

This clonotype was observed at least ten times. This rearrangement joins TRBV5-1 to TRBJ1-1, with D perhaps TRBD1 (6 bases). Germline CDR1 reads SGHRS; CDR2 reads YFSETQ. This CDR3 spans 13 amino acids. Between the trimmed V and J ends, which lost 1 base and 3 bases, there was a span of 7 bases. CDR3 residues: CASSLKGDTEAFF. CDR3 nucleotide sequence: TGCGCCAGCAGCTTGAAGGGGGACACTGAAGCTTTCTTT.

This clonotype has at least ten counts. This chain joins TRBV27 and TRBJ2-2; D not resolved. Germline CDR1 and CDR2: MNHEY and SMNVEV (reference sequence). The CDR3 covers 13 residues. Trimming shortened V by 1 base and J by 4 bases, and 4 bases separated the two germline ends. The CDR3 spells CASSLLATGELFF. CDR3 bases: TGTGCCAGCAGTTTATTGGCCACCGGGGAGCTGTTTTTT.